These 9 T cell receptor beta chains originate from one sample sequenced in a study of cytomegalovirus exposure and HLA in healthy donors. Primers for the PCR totalled 60 Vbeta and 13 Jbeta. Generated by immunoSEQ multiplex PCR, the TCRdb table keeps only in-frame clones and is missing some. The table lists over 130,000 clones, 80% of them singletons. The sample consisted of PBMCs. These receptor sequences come from a man aged 45-65 years in good health and CMV-seronegative.

The chain is built from TRBV19 and TRBJ1-2; 9 positions agree with TRBD1. After removal of 2 bases from V and 3 bases from J, the junction contained 4 bases not matched to a gene. The CDR3 runs to 15 residues. CDR1 and CDR2 (germline): LNHDA, SQIVND (reference sequence). The CDR3 sequence is CASSIPGQGDYGYTF. In DNA, the CDR3 is TGTGCCAGTAGTATACCGGGACAGGGAGACTATGGCTACACCTTC.

The gene calls are TRBV4-2 and TRBJ2-3; D possibly corresponds to TRBD2 (5 bases). There are 18 residues in the CDR3. V was trimmed by 4 bases and J by 6 bases, leaving 26 bases between them. Germline V gene lookup returns CDR1 LGHNA and CDR2 YNFKEQ. CDR3 in amino acids: CASSLRWESHSFADTQYF. CDR3 DNA: TGTGCCAGCAGCCTCCGGTGGGAGAGCCACTCGTTTGCGGATACGCAGTATTTT.

This chain uses TRBV5-1 with TRBJ2-2; D uncertain. V lost 2 bases and J 0 bases, leaving 5 bases between the germline ends. The CDR3 runs to 14 residues. CDR1 and CDR2 from the germline V gene are SGHRS and YFSETQ. CDR3 in DNA: TGCGCCAGCAGCTTAATAGCGAACACCGGGGAGCTGTTTTTT. This translates into CASSLIANTGELFF.

V usage is TRBV11-2 and J usage is TRBJ2-2; 8 bases fit TRBD2. Germline V lookup: CDR1 SGHAT, CDR2 FQNNGV. The length of the CDR3 is 18 residues. V shed 0 bases and J 7 bases; nucleotides not matched to a gene: 13. The CDR3 reads CASSLDFFASGFFGELFF. As DNA, the CDR3 is TGTGCCAGCAGCTTAGATTTTTTTGCTAGCGGGTTTTTCGGGGAGCTGTTTTTT.

The chain combines TRBV28 with TRBJ2-1, with D hard to call. Germline lookup yields CDR1 MDHEN and CDR2 SYDVKM. Trimming took 7 bases from V and 5 from J, leaving 12 bases between them. This CDR3 is built from 13 residues. This chain's CDR3 is CASTARPDNEQFF. CDR3 bases: TGTGCCAGCACGGCGAGGCCCGACAATGAGCAGTTCTTC.

The chain couples TRBV27 to TRBJ1-1; tentative D call: TRBD1 (5 bases). CDR1 is MNHEY, CDR2 SMNVEV, per germline (reference sequence). CDR3 length equals 15 residues. V was clipped by 2 bases and J by 5 bases, with 15 bases between them. CDR3: CASSLRPRVDTEAFF. As DNA, the CDR3 is TGTGCCAGCAGTTTAAGGCCCAGGGTGGATACTGAAGCTTTCTTT.

The chain employs TRBV13 and TRBJ2-3; D might be TRBD1 (6 bases). In germline, CDR1 is PRHDT, CDR2 FYEKMQ (reference sequence). V was pared by 2 bases and J by 3 bases, with 12 bases between. The CDR3 totals 15 residues. CDR3 in amino acids: CASSLQGGSTDTQYF. Here the CDR3 DNA reads TGTGCCAGCAGCTTACAAGGGGGATCAACAGATACGCAGTATTTT. Looking up the rest from reference TRBV13 and TRBJ2-3 gives the full variable domain: AAGVIQSPRHLIKEKRETATLKCYPIPRHDTVYWYQQGPGQDPQFLISFYEKMQSDKGSIPDRFSAQQFSDYHSELNMSSLELGDSALYFCASSLQGGSTDTQYFGPGTRLTVL.

This chain connects TRBV5-1 to TRBJ2-1; 11 nucleotides line up with TRBD1. Unmatched junction bases numbered 7, after V lost 2 bases and J lost 9 bases. Germline V CDR1 and CDR2: SGHRS, YFSETQ. The CDR3 sequence is 15 residues long. The CDR3 sequence is CASSFPGQGEGEQFF. DNA for the CDR3: TGCGCCAGCAGCTTCCCGGGACAGGGGGAGGGTGAGCAGTTCTTC.

V usage is TRBV7-2 and J usage is TRBJ2-3; 7 bases are a match to TRBD2. This CDR3 comprises 16 residues. V lost 5 bases to trimming and J lost 3 bases; unmatched junction nucleotides: 11. Germline CDR1 SGHTA, CDR2 FQGNSA. The CDR3 DNA is TGTGCCAGCAGCCGAAAGCGGGGCCACTTAACAGATACGCAGTATTTT. Translation gives CASSRKRGHLTDTQYF.